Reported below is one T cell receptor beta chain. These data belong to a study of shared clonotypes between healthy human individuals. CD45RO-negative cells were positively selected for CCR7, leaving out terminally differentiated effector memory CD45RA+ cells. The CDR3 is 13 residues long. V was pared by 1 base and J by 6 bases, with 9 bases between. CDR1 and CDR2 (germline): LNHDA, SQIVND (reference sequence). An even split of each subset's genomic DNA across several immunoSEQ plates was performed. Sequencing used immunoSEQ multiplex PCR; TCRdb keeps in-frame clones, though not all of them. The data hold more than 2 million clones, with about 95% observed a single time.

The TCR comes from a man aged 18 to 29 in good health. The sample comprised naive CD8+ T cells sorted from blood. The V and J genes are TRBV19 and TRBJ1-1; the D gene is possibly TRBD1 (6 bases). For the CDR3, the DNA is TGTGCCAGTAGTATAGCCGGGACACCTGAAGCTTTCTTT. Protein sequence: CASSIAGTPEAFF.